These 21 T cell receptor beta chains were sequenced from one sample in a study of regulatory T cells in long-lasting Graves disease. Through Arm-PCR of CDR3 regions and iRepertoire HTBI primers, TCR beta libraries were built. TCRdb reprocessed the multiplex PCR reads via MiXCR and lists one record per CDR3 protein. The table has roughly 440,000 distinct CDR3 sequences, 16% seen once. As to time point: newly diagnosed GD, antithyroid drugs for less than 3 months. From PBMCs, RNA was extracted and then used to make the TCR library. The sample was also reused in another study, on T cells in Graves' hyperthyroidism and ophthalmopathy.

The sequences come from peripheral blood mononuclear cells (PBMCs), collected at new diagnosis, from a patient treated with antithyroid drugs. The receptors were gathered from a woman between 18 and 29 years old with Graves disease.

This clonotype was counted at least ten times. The CDR3 DNA sequence: TGTGCCAGCAGCCCCGGGCAGGACATTCAGTACTTC. Translating it yields CASSPGQDIQYF. This chain connects TRBV16 to TRBJ2-4; D gene uncertain. Germline CDR1 is KGHSY and CDR2 is FQNENV. The CDR3 is made up of 12 amino acids. V lost 4 bases and J 8 bases, leaving 9 bases between the germline ends.

Only a few counts were recorded for this clonotype. This sequence joins TRBV28 and TRBJ1-5; 7 bases fit TRBD1. CDR1 and CDR2 from the germline V gene are MDHEN and SYDVKM. Germline trimming cut 4 bases from V and 1 base from J; bases unmatched to any gene: 10. CDR3 size: 17 residues. The CDR3 protein is CASSSLRGTVSNQPQHF. The CDR3 nucleotides read TGTGCCAGCAGTTCCCTTCGGGGGACAGTCAGCAATCAGCCCCAGCATTTT. Full variable domain (outside the CDR3, taken from reference TRBV28 and TRBJ1-5): DVKVTQSSRYLVKRTGEKVFLECVQDMDHENMFWYRQDPGLGLRLIYFSYDVKMKEKGDIPEGYSVSREKKERFSLILESASTNQTSMYLCASSSLRGTVSNQPQHFGDGTRLSIL.

This clonotype was seen a few times. The rearrangement joins TRBV14 to TRBJ1-4; D may be TRBD1 (6 bases). V was clipped by 0 bases and J by 5 bases, with 16 bases between them. The germline V gene has CDR1 SGHDN and CDR2 FVKESK. CDR3 length: 17 amino acids. CDR3 sequence: CASSQDRLGQKNEKLFF. The CDR3 coding sequence is TGTGCCAGCAGCCAAGATCGACTTGGACAGAAGAATGAAAAACTGTTTTTT.

This clonotype was observed many times. The CDR3 DNA reads TGTGCCAGCAGCCAACCGGGACTAGCAACTAGCACAGATACGCAGTATTTT. It translates to CASSQPGLATSTDTQYF. The V gene is TRBV7-2, the J gene TRBJ2-3; the match to TRBD2 covers 9 bases. CDR3 length: 17 residues. Germline CDR1 is SGHTA and CDR2 is FQGNSA. J was trimmed by 0 bases and V by 5 bases; bases with no gene match: 9.

This clonotype was recorded at least ten times. The chain is built from TRBV7-2 and TRBJ1-5, with TRBD1 matching over 8 bases. The V gene's germline CDR1 is SGHTA and CDR2 FQGNSA. The CDR3 runs 17 residues. The ends lost 0 bases at V and 6 bases at J; junction bases unmatched: 10. The CDR3 nucleotides read TGTGCCAGCAGCTTAGCGGGAGGAGGACAGGGTGCTCAGCCCCAGCATTTT. Translated: CASSLAGGGQGAQPQHF.

The genes are TRBV27 and TRBJ1-5; the D gene is possibly TRBD1 (5 bases). V lost 6 bases to trimming and J lost 7 bases, with 19 bases between them. This CDR3 comprises 15 residues. Germline V CDR1 and CDR2: MNHEY, SMNVEV (reference sequence). The CDR3 loop reads CASSLNAAGWQPQHF. CDR3 DNA sequence: TGTGCCAGCAGCCTAAATGCGGCAGGGTGGCAGCCCCAGCATTTT.

On this clonotype itself: A far larger clone lies a single base away; this is likely a read error. This sequence joins TRBV12-3 or TRBV12-4 and TRBJ2-5; 7 positions agree with TRBD2. This CDR3 is built from 15 residues. The junction had 16 bases not matched to a gene; V was cut back by 4 bases and J by 11 bases. Written as DNA, the CDR3 is TGTGCCAGCAGTTCTAGCGGAGGTACCTACAATGAGCAGTACTTC. The encoded protein is CASSSSGGTYNEQYF.

V and J are TRBV28 and TRBJ2-1, with TRBD2 matching 8 bases. The CDR3 is 14 amino acids. J was trimmed by 4 bases and V by 6 bases; bases with no gene match: 5. CDR1 is MDHEN and CDR2 is SYDVKM in the germline V gene. CDR3 in DNA: TGTGCCAGCAGACCAGGACTAGCTTACAATGAGCAGTTCTTC. Amino acid sequence: CASRPGLAYNEQFF.

This clonotype was counted between two and nine times. The CDR3 region has the DNA TGTGCCACCAGCAGAGCCCCTACGTCCGGGTGGGGGACAGATACGCAGTATTTT. Translation gives CATSRAPTSGWGTDTQYF. The rearrangement joins TRBV15 to TRBJ2-3; TRBD1 or TRBD2 may be the D gene (5 bases each). Germline CDR1 and CDR2: LNHNV and YYDKDF (reference sequence). Trimming removed 1 base from V and 3 bases from J, with 20 bases in between. There are 18 residues in the CDR3.

This clonotype has just a few counts. The J gene is TRBJ2-1, the V gene TRBV11-2; TRBD2 matches 8 bases. Germline values: CDR1 SGHAT, CDR2 FQNNGV. The junction had 3 bases not matched to a gene; V was cut back by 1 base and J by 4 bases. This CDR3 comprises 15 residues. The CDR3 bases are TGTGCCAGCAGCTTAGCTAGCGGGCTTTACAATGAGCAGTTCTTC. This gives the protein CASSLASGLYNEQFF.

This clonotype was found a few times. The V gene is TRBV28, the J gene TRBJ1-1; 8 bases match TRBD1. V lost 2 bases to trimming and J lost 5 bases; unmatched junction nucleotides: 7. The CDR3 is 15 residues long. The germline V gene has CDR1 MDHEN and CDR2 SYDVKM. The CDR3 sequence: CASSLRQGYLTEAFF. The CDR3, as DNA: TGTGCCAGCAGTTTAAGACAGGGGTATTTGACTGAAGCTTTCTTT.

CDR3 nucleotide sequence: TGCGCCAGCAGCTTGTCAGGGGCTGGGACTGAAGCTTTCTTT. Protein product: CASSLSGAGTEAFF. The chain joins TRBV5-1 to TRBJ1-1; tentative D call: TRBD1 (6 bases). This CDR3 has 14 amino acids. V shed 1 base and J shed 5 bases, with 12 bases lying between them. Germline CDR1 reads SGHRS; CDR2 reads YFSETQ.

This clonotype was recorded many times. The chain links TRBV7-2 to TRBJ2-7, with 7 nucleotides matching TRBD1. Germline V gene lookup returns CDR1 SGHTA and CDR2 FQGNSA. Unmatched junction bases numbered 5, after V lost 1 base and J lost 2 bases. The CDR3 sequence is 15 residues long. The CDR3 DNA is TGTGCCAGCAGCTTAGTGGGCAGGGGGACCTACGAGCAGTACTTC. Amino acid sequence: CASSLVGRGTYEQYF.

The sample holds many counts of this clonotype. This rearrangement joins TRBV28 to TRBJ1-2, with D unresolved. The CDR3 runs 12 residues. Trimming stripped 5 bases from V and 2 bases from J, with 6 bases between. Germline V gives CDR1 MDHEN, CDR2 SYDVKM. For the CDR3, the DNA is TGTGCCAGCAGTCGAGGGAACTATGGCTACACCTTC. Translated: CASSRGNYGYTF.

The table lists this clonotype with many counts. The chain recombines TRBV20-1 with TRBJ2-1, with D maybe TRBD1 (5 bases). Trimming pared 0 bases from V and 0 bases from J, leaving 12 bases between. The CDR3 contains 16 residues. Germline V gene sequence: CDR1 DFQATT, CDR2 SNEGSKA (reference sequence). CDR3 residues: CSARDQGLSSYNEQFF. CDR3 coding DNA: TGCAGTGCTAGAGATCAGGGCTTGAGCTCCTACAATGAGCAGTTCTTC.

This clonotype was observed at least ten times. The chain recombines TRBV12-3 or TRBV12-4 with TRBJ2-2, with a tentative D call TRBD1 (6 bases). The CDR3 contains 14 residues. V was pared by 6 bases and J by 1 base, with 9 bases between. CDR3 residues: CASSWGQNTGELFF. The CDR3 DNA follows: TGTGCCAGCAGCTGGGGACAGAACACCGGGGAGCTGTTTTTT.

A few counts support this clonotype. The rearrangement joins TRBV18 to TRBJ2-7, with D tentatively TRBD2 (6 bases). V lost 3 bases and J 3 bases, leaving 12 bases between the germline ends. The CDR3 has 14 residues. Germline CDR1 is KGHSH and CDR2 is LQKENI. CDR3 bases: TGTGCCAGCTCACCGACCACCGGGGGCTACGAGCAGTACTTC. It codes for CASSPTTGGYEQYF.

The V and J genes are TRBV28 and TRBJ2-7; D is undetermined. With 6 bases removed from V and 1 base from J, the gap between germline ends came to 16 bases. This CDR3 comprises 15 residues. The germline V gene has CDR1 MDHEN and CDR2 SYDVKM. The CDR3 loop reads CASRTAGSPSYEQYF. The CDR3 DNA follows: TGTGCCAGCAGGACTGCAGGTAGCCCTTCCTACGAGCAGTACTTC.

This clonotype was counted ten times or more. The chain joins TRBV6-5 to TRBJ1-1; TRBD1 is a possible D gene (6 bases). The V end lost 2 bases, the J end lost 1 base, and 14 bases lay between the germline ends. The CDR3 sequence is 16 residues long. CDR1 and CDR2 from the germline V gene are MNHEY and SVGAGI. In DNA form, the CDR3 reads TGTGCCAGCAGTTACGTCGTACTGACAGGGAACACTGAAGCTTTCTTT. It yields the protein CASSYVVLTGNTEAFF.

Many counts were recorded for this clonotype. This rearrangement joins TRBV7-9 to TRBJ2-1, with D maybe TRBD1 (7 bases). The CDR3 has 17 residues. Trimming left V 6 bases short and J 4 bases short, with 22 bases between. CDR1 SEHNR and CDR2 FQNEAQ come from the germline V gene (reference sequence). CDR3 sequence (DNA): TGTGCCAGCAGGGAGGGGTTTTCGACAGGGCTATACAATGAGCAGTTCTTC. This codes for CASREGFSTGLYNEQFF.

This clonotype has more than one count but fewer than ten. V is TRBV24-1 and J is TRBJ2-1; 13 bases fit TRBD2. After removal of 1 base from V and 7 bases from J, the junction contained 3 bases not matched to a gene. The germline gives CDR1 KGHDR, CDR2 SFDVKD. CDR3 length: 16 residues. The CDR3 region has the DNA TGTGCCACCAGTGATTTAGGACTAGCGGGAGAAAATGAGCAGTTCTTC. Protein sequence: CATSDLGLAGENEQFF.